The clone carrying this T cell receptor (beta chain) was picked up a small number of times. This entry belongs to a study of T cells in Graves' hyperthyroidism and ophthalmopathy. The CDR3 contains 14 residues. V lost 7 bases and J lost 0; bases outside the gene matches: 4. Germline CDR1 and CDR2: SQVTM and ANQGSEA. Calling Graves' hyperthyroidism stable meant ophthalmopathy did not progress within 18 months. Using RNA transcripts as the source, TCR beta CDR3 regions were amplified. The HTBI primer set served for first-round RT-PCR of the TCR CDR3. TCRdb reanalysed the multiplex PCR reads using MiXCR and keeps one entry per CDR3 protein. The data contain about 360,000 distinct CDR3 sequences, about 12% of them singletons.

This TCR derives from a woman between 18 and 29 years old with Graves' hyperthyroidism. The sequenced sample consisted of blood. The chain links TRBV29-1 to TRBJ2-5; 11 bases fit TRBD1. In DNA form, the CDR3 reads TGCAGCGACGGGGACAGGGGGGACCAAGAGACCCAGTACTTC. It specifies CSDGDRGDQETQYF.